This T cell receptor (beta chain) was captured by sequencing in a study of blood T cell repertoires in COVID-19. This clone was detected only once. V was trimmed by 0 bases and J by 3 bases, leaving 9 bases between them. The CDR3 is made up of 14 amino acids. Germline V gene data show CDR1 as SGHNT and CDR2 as YYREEE (reference sequence). In the authors' workflow: Amplification with reference gene primers provided the estimates of nucleated cell counts. Profiling relied on immunoSEQ multiplex PCR, and the TCRdb table lists in-frame clones only, not all of them. Clone size and V and J calls were adopted from that table, with D and trimming inferred from the DNA. The data show about 240,000 clones, roughly 83% seen once.

Input material: peripheral blood. This TCR derives from a man at least 80 years old with acute or convalescent COVID-19. The gene calls are TRBV5-4 and TRBJ1-1; D is possibly TRBD1 (6 bases). The CDR3 region is CASSLANRDTEAFF. CDR3 DNA: TGTGCCAGCAGCTTGGCCAACAGGGACACTGAAGCTTTCTTT.